The clone carrying this TCR beta chain was detected only a few times. Antigen: not known. CDR3 length: 16 residues. CDR1 is MGHRA and CDR2 is YSYEKL in the germline V gene. The germline V and J ends were trimmed by 1 base and 5 bases, with 17 bases remaining between them. This record belongs to a study of post-analysis software for immune sequencing data. Presence of unique molecular identifiers characterized the TCR beta cDNA libraries. TCRdb itself ran the PCR reads through MiXCR, one entry per CDR3 protein. The sample holds roughly 800,000 distinct CDR3 sequences, 30% seen once. Findings of the study overall: Strong same-batch co-clustering of samples appeared with F measure clustering. When patients were compared with controls, four to six TRBV segments were more frequent, TRBV5-6, TRBV5-1 and TRBV20-1 among them.

The sequencing input was blood. The V and J genes are TRBV4-1 and TRBJ1-2, with D unclear. The receptor's source is a girl aged 5-17 years with multiple sclerosis. The CDR3 sequence: CASSQAPVRGDYGYTF. The CDR3 DNA reads as TGCGCCAGCAGCCAAGCGCCGGTACGTGGTGATTATGGCTACACCTTC.